A selection of T cell receptor beta chains follows, all from one sample in a study of blood T cell repertoires in COVID-19. Assay used: immunoSEQ multiplex PCR; TCRdb lists only in-frame clones, some missing. The sample has 150,000 to 250,000 clones, about 76% seen once. Material for sequencing was peripheral blood. The receptors were gathered from a woman in her thirties or forties with COVID-19, enrolled during active disease. Each CDR3 is given with its conserved first and last residue. D genes are given only for firm matches. The listing skips clone size in some rows; elsewhere it reads once, few, many or a size class.

>TRBD1|TRBJ1-2|once|TRBV2
TGTGCCAGCAGCGCAGGGGGCTGGTTGACCAACTATGGCTACACCTTC
CASSAGGWLTNYGYTF
>NA|TRBJ2-6|NA|TRBV5-1
TGCGCCAGCAGCTTGGAAAGGGGCTGGGCCTCTGGGGCCAACGTCCTGACTTTC
CASSLERGWASGANVLTF
>TRBD2|TRBJ2-1|few|TRBV14
TGTGCCAGCAGCCAAGATTCGGGGGGGGTTAAGCAGTTCTTC
CASSQDSGGVKQFF
>NA|TRBJ2-7|NA|TRBV6-2/TRBV6-3
TGTGCCAGCAGTACTTCCTACGAGCAGTACTTC
CASSTSYEQYF
>TRBD2|TRBJ2-7|NA|TRBV2
TGTGCCAGCAGTGAACCTCTAGCGGGGCTCTACGAGCAGTACTTC
CASSEPLAGLYEQYF
>NA|TRBJ2-4|NA|TRBV13
TGTGCCAGCAGCTTTTACGAGGAAAACATTCAGTACTTC
CASSFYEENIQYF
>NA|TRBJ1-1|once|TRBV7-2
TGTGCCAGCAGTCGGCGGGCAGGTGAAGCTTTCTTT
CASSRRAGEAFF
>TRBD1|TRBJ1-2|NA|TRBV18
TGTGCCAGCTCACGGAATCAACGGACCATTGGACAGGATAACTATGGCTACACCTTC
CASSRNQRTIGQDNYGYTF
>NA|TRBJ2-2|NA|TRBV10-2
TGCGCCAGCAGACAGGCTTTCGCGTCGGGTACGGAGCTGTTTTTT
CASRQAFASGTELFF
>NA|TRBJ1-1|NA|TRBV27
TGTGCCAGCAGTTTATCACGGACAGTGCTCCTTCACACTGAAGCTTTCTTT
CASSLSRTVLLHTEAFF
>NA|TRBJ2-1|NA|TRBV19
TGTGCCAGTAGTATTGACTTGTCCTACAATGAGCAGTTCTTC
CASSIDLSYNEQFF
>NA|TRBJ1-6|NA|TRBV18
TGTGCCAGCTCACTAGATGGTGGTGGTCCACCCCTCCACTTT
CASSLDGGGPPLHF
>NA|TRBJ1-6|once|TRBV21-1
TGTGCCAGCAGCAAACGTGATCCGGGAACACGTAATTCACCCCTCCACTTT
CASSKRDPGTRNSPLHF
>TRBD1|TRBJ1-2|NA|TRBV12-3/TRBV12-4
TGTGCCAGTCAGCGGAGGGGGCTGAGTGGCTACACCTTC
CASQRRGLSGYTF
>TRBD2|TRBJ2-5|NA|TRBV5-1
TGCGCCACCCAAAGCGGGGGCGCCCAAGAGACCCAGTACTTC
CATQSGGAQETQYF
>NA|TRBJ2-6|NA|TRBV13
TGTGCCAGCAGCTTTAACCAGGTTGGGGCCAACGTCCTGACTTTC
CASSFNQVGANVLTF
>TRBD1|TRBJ2-7|NA|TRBV6-6
TGTGCCAGCAGGCTGGGACAGTCTTCCTACGAGCAGTACTTC
CASRLGQSSYEQYF
>NA|TRBJ1-2|NA|TRBV19
NA
CASSTGQGHIYFGYTF
>NA|TRBJ2-5|NA|TRBV7-3
TGTGCCAGCAGCTTCTTCAGCCAAGAGACCCAGTACTTC
CASSFFSQETQYF
>TRBD2|TRBJ2-4|NA|TRBV9
TGTGCCAGCAGCGTAGGGCTAGCGGGAGTAAACATTCAGTACTTC
CASSVGLAGVNIQYF
>TRBD1|TRBJ1-1|NA|TRBV3-1/TRBV3-2
TGTGCCAGCAGCCCTGGGACAGGGATCTCTCGGGGCACTGAAGCTTTCTTT
CASSPGTGISRGTEAFF
>NA|TRBJ2-2|NA|TRBV7-3
TGTGCCAGCAGCTTATCCCGGGGAACTCCGAACACCGGGGAGCTGTTTTTT
CASSLSRGTPNTGELFF
>TRBD1|TRBJ1-1|NA|TRBV5-4
TGTGCCAGCAGCTCCCTGCAGGGGGCAGGCACTGAAGCTTTCTTT
CASSSLQGAGTEAFF
>TRBD1|TRBJ1-3|NA|TRBV3-1/TRBV3-2
TGTGCCAGCAGCCAAGGCCTGACAGGGGGCTTACTCGGTGGAAACACCATATATTTT
CASSQGLTGGLLGGNTIYF
>NA|TRBJ1-1|NA|TRBV30
TGTGCCTGGAGAGGGACACTTAACACTGAAGCTTTCTTT
CAWRGTLNTEAFF
>NA|TRBJ2-1|once|TRBV4-2
TGTGCCAGCAGCCAAACCCCGGGAGCCCACAATGAGCAGTTCTTC
CASSQTPGAHNEQFF
>NA|TRBJ2-7|NA|TRBV6-4
TGTGCCAGCAGTGAAGTTGGAGGGGCAGGCTACGAGCAGTACTTC
CASSEVGGAGYEQYF
>TRBD1|TRBJ2-3|NA|TRBV24-1
TGTGCCACCAGTGAAGGCCTAGCAGGGGGCTATACGCAGTATTTT
CATSEGLAGGYTQYF
>TRBD1|TRBJ2-1|NA|TRBV5-8
TGTGCCAGCAGCTTGCTGAGACAGGGTATCTCCAATGAGCAGTTCTTC
CASSLLRQGISNEQFF
>NA|TRBJ2-3|NA|TRBV2
TGTGCCAGCAGTCCCTCACGGATAGAAGCGGATACGCAGTATTTT
CASSPSRIEADTQYF
>NA|TRBJ1-3|NA|TRBV7-3
TGTGCCAGCAGCTCACAGGGTGGAAACACCATATATTTT
CASSSQGGNTIYF
>TRBD2|TRBJ2-7|once|TRBV5-1
TGCGCCAGCAGCTTGAATCTGGCGGGGGGGCCGCGGGAGCAGTACTTC
CASSLNLAGGPREQYF
>NA|TRBJ2-7|few|TRBV5-5
TGTGCCAGCAGCTTGGCCTCCACCAGCTACGAGCAGTACTTC
CASSLASTSYEQYF